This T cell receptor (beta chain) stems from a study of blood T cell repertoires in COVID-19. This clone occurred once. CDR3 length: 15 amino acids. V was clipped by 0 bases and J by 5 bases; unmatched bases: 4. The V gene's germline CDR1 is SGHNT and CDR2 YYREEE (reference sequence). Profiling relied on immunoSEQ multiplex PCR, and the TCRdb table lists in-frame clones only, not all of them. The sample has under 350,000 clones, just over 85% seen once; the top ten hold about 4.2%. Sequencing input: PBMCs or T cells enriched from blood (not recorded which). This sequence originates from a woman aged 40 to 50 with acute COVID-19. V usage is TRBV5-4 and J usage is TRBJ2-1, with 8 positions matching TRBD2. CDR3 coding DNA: TGTGCCAGCAGCTTGGGCGGGGGGCCCAACAATGAGCAGTTCTTC. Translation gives CASSLGGGPNNEQFF.